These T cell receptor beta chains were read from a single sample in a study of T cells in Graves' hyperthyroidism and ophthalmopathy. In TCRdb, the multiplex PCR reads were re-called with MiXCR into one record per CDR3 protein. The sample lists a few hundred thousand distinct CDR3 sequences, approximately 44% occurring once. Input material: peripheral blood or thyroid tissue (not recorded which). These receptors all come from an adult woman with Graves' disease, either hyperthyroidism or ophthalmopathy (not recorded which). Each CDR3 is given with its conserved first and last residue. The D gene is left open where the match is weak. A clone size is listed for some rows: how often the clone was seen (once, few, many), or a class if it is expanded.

CASSRRQGPNEKLFF | TGTGCCAGCAGTCGCCGACAGGGGCCTAATGAAAAACTGTTTTTT | many | TRBJ1-4 | TRBV2 | TRBD1
CASSQGVGTSSRGYEQYF | TGTGCCAGCAGCCAAGGGGTAGGGACCTCCTCCCGGGGCTACGAGCAGTACTTC | . | TRBJ2-7 | TRBV9 | .
CASSELHRGPVQPQHF | TGTGCCAGCAGTGAACTACACAGGGGCCCGGTGCAGCCCCAGCATTTT | many | TRBJ1-5 | TRBV6-1 | TRBD1
CASRKRGTGVNAYEQYF | TGCGCCAGCAGAAAGCGGGGGACAGGGGTAAACGCCTACGAGCAGTACTTC | . | TRBJ2-7 | TRBV5-1 | TRBD1
CASSENRGFTEAFF | TGCGCCAGCAGCGAAAACAGGGGTTTCACTGAAGCTTTCTTT | . | TRBJ1-1 | TRBV4-1 | TRBD1
CASSYQTGQETQHF | TGTGCCAGCAGCTACCAGACAGGCCAAGAGACCCAGCATTTT | . | TRBJ1-5 | TRBV7-9 | .
CASSKVTEETQYF | TGTGCCAGCAGCAAAGTTACCGAGGAGACCCAGTACTTC | . | TRBJ2-5 | TRBV14 | .
CASIADSSGNTIYF | TGTGCCAGCATCGCAGACAGCTCTGGAAACACCATATATTTT | many | TRBJ1-3 | TRBV4-2 | .
CASSPFSGLGNTIYF | TGTGCCAGCAGCCCCTTTTCGGGTCTTGGAAACACCATATATTTT | few | TRBJ1-3 | TRBV12-3/TRBV12-4 | .
CASTDHNGAQETQYF | TGTGCCAGCACCGACCACAATGGAGCTCAAGAGACCCAGTACTTC | many | TRBJ2-5 | TRBV25-1 | .
CASNSPHQPQHF | TGTGCCAGCAATTCTCCGCATCAGCCCCAGCATTTT | . | TRBJ1-5 | TRBV6-5 | .
CASSSDRSSYEQYF | TGTGCCAGCAGTTCGGACAGGTCCTCCTACGAGCAGTACTTC | many | TRBJ2-7 | TRBV7-9 | TRBD1
CASSVEGNTIYF | TGCGCCAGCAGCGTCGAGGGAAACACCATATATTTT | many | TRBJ1-3 | TRBV5-1 | .
CSARGSGGYSYEQYF | TGCAGTGCTAGAGGTTCGGGAGGTTACTCCTACGAGCAGTACTTC | . | TRBJ2-7 | TRBV20-1 | TRBD2
CASSPTATGEKLFF | TGTGCCAGTAGTCCGACGGCCACGGGTGAAAAACTGTTTTTT | . | TRBJ1-4 | TRBV19 | .
CASSLAGTGEETQYF | TGTGCCAGCAGCTTAGCCGGGACAGGGGAAGAGACCCAGTACTTC | medium-sized | TRBJ2-5 | TRBV5-1 | TRBD1
CASSFRQEGYEQYF | TGTGCCAGCAGTTTTCGGCAGGAGGGCTACGAGCAGTACTTC | many | TRBJ2-7 | TRBV12-3/TRBV12-4 | .
CASSQGAGTGGHEQYF | TGCGCCAGCAGCCAGGGAGCCGGGACAGGGGGCCACGAGCAGTACTTC | many | TRBJ2-7 | TRBV4-1 | TRBD1
CASGGQGPHSYEQYF | TGTGCCAGCGGGGGGCAGGGGCCTCACTCCTACGAGCAGTACTTC | . | TRBJ2-7 | TRBV7-2 | .
CASEKTGGSNQPQHF | TGTGCCAGCGAAAAGACAGGGGGTAGCAATCAGCCCCAGCATTTT | few | TRBJ1-5 | TRBV10-2 | TRBD1
CATADSPGETQYF | TGTGCCACCGCCGACAGCCCTGGGGAGACCCAGTACTTC | . | TRBJ2-5 | TRBV15 | .
CASSLDVSNEKLFF | TGTGCCAGCAGCTTAGACGTGTCGAATGAAAAACTGTTTTTT | . | TRBJ1-4 | TRBV7-6 | .
CAISESTVLSSGNTIYF | TGTGCCATCAGTGAGTCGACAGTTTTAAGCTCTGGAAACACCATATATTTT | many | TRBJ1-3 | TRBV10-3 | .
CASSLGWGVDYGYTF | TGTGCCAGCAGTTTGGGATGGGGGGTTGACTATGGCTACACCTTC | few | TRBJ1-2 | TRBV27 | .
CASSSRGSGVSEQYF | TGCGCCAGCAGTTCCCGAGGCTCAGGGGTCAGCGAGCAGTACTTC | many | TRBJ2-7 | TRBV10-2 | .
CASSTFSGSSREQYF | TGCGCCAGCAGCACGTTTAGCGGGAGTTCCCGCGAGCAGTACTTC | many | TRBJ2-7 | TRBV5-1 | TRBD2
CASSLTGENGELYF | TGTGCCAGCAGCTTGACGGGAGAGAACGGGGAGCTGTACTTC | . | TRBJ2-7 | TRBV7-9 | .
CSASGLAGKFGELFF | TGCAGTGCTTCTGGACTAGCGGGAAAGTTCGGGGAGCTGTTTTTT | . | TRBJ2-2 | TRBV20-1 | TRBD2
CASSLANTGELFF | TGCGCCAGCAGCTTGGCGAACACCGGGGAGCTGTTTTTT | many | TRBJ2-2 | TRBV5-1 | .
CASSVDEQYF | TGTGCCAGCAGTGTCGACGAGCAGTACTTC | . | TRBJ2-7 | TRBV7-9 | .
CASSLLSGSVRETQYF | TGTGCCAGCAGCTTACTTAGCGGGTCCGTGCGAGAGACCCAGTACTTC | many | TRBJ2-5 | TRBV11-2 | TRBD2
CASKRTGGGQPQYF | TGTGCCAGCAAGAGAACAGGGGGCGGACAGCCCCAGTACTTC | . | TRBJ2-5 | TRBV6-1 | TRBD1
CAISESQIADTEAFF | TGTGCCATCAGTGAGTCACAGATCGCTGACACTGAAGCTTTCTTT | . | TRBJ1-1 | TRBV10-3 | .
CSGEMRVANTEAFF | TGCAGCGGGGAGATGAGGGTAGCGAACACTGAAGCTTTCTTT | . | TRBJ1-1 | TRBV29-1 | .
CSAVRQGEKLFF | TGCAGTGCTGTTCGACAGGGGGAAAAACTGTTTTTT | . | TRBJ1-4 | TRBV20-1 | TRBD1
CASSVGGSHTGELFF | TGTGCCAGCAGCGTAGGGGGTAGCCACACCGGGGAGCTGTTTTTT | many | TRBJ2-2 | TRBV9 | .
CAISDPLPRLAGDGGETQYF | TGTGCCATCAGTGACCCCTTGCCTCGACTAGCGGGAGATGGGGGAGAGACCCAGTACTTC | . | TRBJ2-5 | TRBV10-3 | TRBD2
CASSATSGSSIGELFF | TGTGCCAGCAGCGCGACTAGCGGGAGTAGTATCGGGGAGCTGTTTTTT | many | TRBJ2-2 | TRBV7-3 | TRBD2
CASSEQQSKPQHF | TGTGCCAGCAGTGAGCAACAGAGTAAGCCCCAGCATTTT | few | TRBJ1-5 | TRBV6-6 | .
CATSDFLSGGTQYF | TGTGCCACCAGTGATTTCTTGTCTGGAGGGACCCAGTACTTC | . | TRBJ2-5 | TRBV24-1 | .
CASSGGGRNEQYF | TGTGCCAGCAGTGGAGGTGGGAGGAACGAGCAGTACTTC | many | TRBJ2-7 | TRBV2 | .
CASSPTRATNEKLFF | TGTGCCAGCAGCCCAACGCGGGCAACTAATGAAAAACTGTTTTTT | many | TRBJ1-4 | TRBV7-2 | .
CASSLMGQRNTEAFF | TGTGCCAGCAGCTTGATGGGACAGAGAAACACTGAAGCTTTCTTT | many | TRBJ1-1 | TRBV7-9 | TRBD1
CAIRSTTGMMETQYF | TGTGCCATCAGATCAACCACAGGGATGATGGAGACCCAGTACTTC | . | TRBJ2-5 | TRBV10-3 | .
CSATRDTYEQYF | TGCAGTGCGACCCGGGACACCTACGAGCAGTACTTC | . | TRBJ2-7 | TRBV29-1 | .
CASSRQRTGPVDTF | TGTGCCAGCAGCCGCCAGCGGACAGGCCCCGTTGACACCTTC | many | TRBJ1-2 | TRBV7-2 | TRBD1
CASSRQGLREETQYF | TGTGCCAGTAGTCGACAGGGTTTACGGGAGGAGACCCAGTACTTC | many | TRBJ2-5 | TRBV19 | .
CASSYLGRSGNTF | TGTGCCAGCAGCTATCTCGGGCGGTCTGGAAACACCTTC | . | TRBJ1-2 | TRBV7-9 | .
CASSLSQASTEAFF | TGTGCCAGCAGCTTATCCCAGGCTAGCACTGAAGCTTTCTTT | . | TRBJ1-1 | TRBV11-2 | .
CASSLSRVETQYF | TGTGCCAGCTCACTGAGCAGGGTGGAGACCCAGTACTTC | . | TRBJ2-5 | TRBV18 | .